This entry lists 14 T cell receptor beta chains sequenced from one sample in a study of CD8+CD57+ T cells in acquired aplastic anemia. The use of genomic DNA as template underpinned the TCR beta VDJ and CDR3 profiling. MiXCR, applied by TCRdb to the reads, yields one record per CDR3 protein. This table has hundreds of thousands of distinct CDR3 sequences, less than 85% appearing once. Those patients picked for sequencing had displayed CD8+CD57+ cell expansion on flow cytometry. Sequenced sample: sorted CD4+, CD8+, or CD8+CD57+ T cells (not recorded which) from PBMCs. The receptors shown here come from a human donor with aplastic anemia.

This chain connects TRBV7-2 to TRBJ2-7, with 9 bases fitting TRBD1. CDR3 length: 16 residues. Germline V gene lookup returns CDR1 SGHTA and CDR2 FQGNSA. Losses at the gene ends were 5 bases for V and 3 bases for J; bases not matched to a gene: 11. The CDR3 sequence: CASSQARTGEVYEQYF. The CDR3 nucleotides are TGTGCCAGCAGCCAAGCCAGGACAGGGGAGGTCTACGAGCAGTACTTC.

This chain links TRBV5-5 with TRBJ1-5, with TRBD1 matching 7 bases. The CDR3 length is 12 residues. V shed 5 bases, J shed 13 bases, and the junction held 9 bases outside the gene matches. Germline lookup yields CDR1 SGHKS and CDR2 YYEKEE (reference sequence). As DNA, the CDR3 is TGTGCCAGCAGTTACGTGCAGGGACAGCAGCATTTT. Translating gives CASSYVQGQQHF.

Notes on this clonotype: Given the absence of the conserved phenylalanine or tryptophan at the CDR3 end, a read error is likely. The DNA is omitted, as the CDR3 cannot be located on it reliably, and the CDR3 follows TCRdb's listing. The chain carries TRBV9 and TRBJ1-2. The CDR3 is 13 amino acids long, termini counted. Germline V gene data show CDR1 as SGDLS and CDR2 as YYNGEE. Here the CDR3 reads CASSQGLARNYPL.

This chain joins TRBV5-8 and TRBJ2-7; D may be TRBD2 (5 bases). The V gene lost 2 bases and the J gene lost 2 bases, with 11 bases spanning the gap. The CDR3 is 14 amino acids. Germline CDR1 and CDR2: SGHTS and YDEGEE. The CDR3 DNA reads TGTGCCAGCAGCTTAGGAGGCAGCGCCTACGAGCAGTACTTC. Protein sequence: CASSLGGSAYEQYF.

The CDR3 DNA sequence: TGTGCCAGTAGTACAGAACACCGTAGCAATCAGCCCCAGCATTTT. This translates into CASSTEHRSNQPQHF. The J gene is TRBJ1-5, the V gene TRBV19, with no clear D. The CDR3 contains 15 residues. Germline CDR1 LNHDA, CDR2 SQIVND (reference sequence). V lost 4 bases to trimming and J lost 0 bases, with 10 bases between them.

The rearrangement links TRBV2 to TRBJ1-2; D is perhaps TRBD1 (5 bases). V was pared by 4 bases and J by 9 bases, with 24 bases between. The CDR3 spans 16 residues. The germline gives CDR1 SNHLY, CDR2 FYNNEI. DNA of the CDR3: TGTGCCAGCAGTGGTCGGGGGATCCATGAGCAGTTTTGCTACACCTTC. Protein product: CASSGRGIHEQFCYTF.

The chain couples TRBV15 to TRBJ2-3, with D unresolved. Germline-derived CDR1 and CDR2 are LNHNV and YYDKDF (reference sequence). This CDR3 has 14 residues. V lost 5 bases, J lost 9 bases, and 18 bases lay in between. The CDR3 reads CATSVGSDKETQYF. CDR3 DNA: TGTGCCACCAGCGTAGGGTCAGACAAAGAGACGCAGTATTTT.

This clonotype appeared a few times. This rearrangement joins TRBV5-4 to TRBJ1-4; D may be TRBD1 (6 bases). Deletions cut 2 bases from V and 8 bases from J, with 19 bases between. Per the germline V gene, CDR1 is SGHNT and CDR2 is YYREEE (reference sequence). The CDR3 covers 16 residues. The CDR3 DNA follows: TGTGCCAGCAGCTTTACTAGCGGGGGGCGCAGGGAAAAACTGTTTTTT. It encodes CASSFTSGGRREKLFF.

This chain links TRBV7-9 with TRBJ2-1, with TRBD2 identical over 7 bases. The V gene end was trimmed by 5 bases and the J gene end by 8 bases; junction bases not matched to a gene: 3. The CDR3 loop spans 12 amino acids. Germline V lookup: CDR1 SEHNR, CDR2 FQNEAQ (reference sequence). In DNA, the CDR3 is TGTGCCAGCAGCCCTGCGGGAGATGAGCAGTTCTTC. Residues: CASSPAGDEQFF.

The chain joins TRBV5-5 to TRBJ2-5; D unclear. The CDR3 contains 14 residues. CDR1 SGHKS and CDR2 YYEKEE come from the germline V gene (reference sequence). The V end lost 4 bases, the J end lost 2 bases, and 12 bases lay between the germline ends. In nucleotides, the CDR3 is TGTGCCAGCAGCACCTCACACGAGCAAGAGACCCAGTACTTC. Protein: CASSTSHEQETQYF. The entire variable domain, with the rest obtained from reference TRBV5-5 and TRBJ2-5, is as follows: DAGVTQSPTHLIKTRGQQVTLRCSPISGHKSVSWYQQVLGQGPQFIFQYYEKEERGRGNFPDRFSARQFPNYSSELNVNALLLGDSALYLCASSTSHEQETQYFGPGTRLLVL.

On this clonotype: At one end the junction does not follow the germline gene, possibly because of a read error. The chain recombines TRBV9 with TRBJ1-1; a possible D gene is TRBD1 (6 bases). The CDR3 extends over 14 amino acids. CDR1 is SGDLS and CDR2 is YYNGEE in the germline V gene. The CDR3 DNA follows: TGTGCCAGCAGCCGAGAGGGGGTCAGCCGCAAAGATCCCTTT. It codes for CASSREGVSRKDPF.

The J gene is TRBJ1-2, the V gene TRBV7-3; D is perhaps TRBD1 (6 bases). With 4 bases removed from V and 3 bases from J, the gap between germline ends came to 18 bases. From germline, CDR1 is SGHTA and CDR2 FQGTGA. The CDR3 is 16 amino acids. CDR3 DNA: TGTGCCAGCAGCTCAGGGGTCAGGGGCTTGTACTATGGCTACACCTTC. It encodes CASSSGVRGLYYGYTF.

About this clonotype: Because it lacks the conserved phenylalanine or tryptophan at the end, this CDR3 is likely a read error. This chain connects TRBV9 to TRBJ2-1; D is unresolved. V was shortened by 3 bases and J by 12 bases, with 16 bases between the two germline ends. This CDR3 is 13 amino acids long. CDR1 and CDR2 from the germline V gene are SGDLS and YYNGEE. CDR3 sequence reads: CASSAEVTRVQFI. The CDR3 nucleotides are TGTGCCAGCAGCGCCGAGGTCACGCGCGTGCAGTTCATC.

V gene TRBV2 combines with J gene TRBJ2-1; D remains ambiguous. The germline gives CDR1 SNHLY, CDR2 FYNNEI. This CDR3 has 14 amino acids. V dropped 5 bases and J dropped 11 bases, with 19 bases sitting between them. The CDR3 here is CASSSLTIHDQQFF. CDR3 coding DNA: TGTGCCAGCAGTAGTCTGACGATCCATGATCAGCAGTTCTTC.